These T cell receptor beta chains were read from a single sample in a study of response to subunit inactivated influenza vaccine. Using its own MiXCR run on the RT-PCR reads, TCRdb lists one record per CDR3 protein. This table has about 780,000 distinct CDR3 sequences, around 18% appearing once. The sequencing here drew on PBMCs from blood, taken less than 6 days after vaccination. These receptors came from a man aged 45-60 years who received an inactivated influenza vaccine. The CDR3 runs from the conserved cysteine through the conserved F or W. A D gene is named only where the DNA matches it firmly. Expanded clones get a size class; other rows say once, few or many, or leave the size out.

>.|TRBJ2-5|TRBV7-2|.
TGTGCCAGCGGGTCTAAGCGCGGGGAGGAGACCCAGTACTTC
CASGSKRGEETQYF
>.|TRBJ2-2|TRBV4-3|.
TGCGCCAGCAGCCAATTGCTGACATTCGGCGGGGAGCTGTTTTTT
CASSQLLTFGGELFF
>.|TRBJ2-7|TRBV6-5|many
TGTGCCAGCAGTTACTCAGGGTTGGCCTACGAGCAGTACTTC
CASSYSGLAYEQYF
>.|TRBJ1-5|TRBV29-1|few
TGCAGCGTTTCTAGGGGTTTGGATCAGCCCCAGCATTTT
CSVSRGLDQPQHF
>TRBD1|TRBJ2-7|TRBV12-3/TRBV12-4|many
TGTGCCAGCAGTTCAGACAGACAGGGGCCGCACGAGCAGTACTTC
CASSSDRQGPHEQYF
>.|TRBJ1-5|TRBV5-1|.
TGCGCCAGCAGCTTTGCTGTCCGTAGCAATCAGCCCCAGCATTTT
CASSFAVRSNQPQHF
>.|TRBJ2-1|TRBV15|.
TGTGCCACCAGCAGAGAGTCACAGAGGGCCTACAATGAGCAGTTCTTC
CATSRESQRAYNEQFF
>.|TRBJ2-7|TRBV7-9|many
TGTGCCAGCAGCTTATCAACCTACGAGCAGTACTTC
CASSLSTYEQYF
>.|TRBJ2-6|TRBV27|few
TGTGCCAGCAGTTTAAGTGGGACCAACGTCCTGACTTTC
CASSLSGTNVLTF
>.|TRBJ2-7|TRBV5-6|few
TGTGCCAGCAGCTTGTGGTACGACAGTATCTACGAGCAGTACTTC
CASSLWYDSIYEQYF
>TRBD2|TRBJ2-1|TRBV20-1|.
TGCAGTGCTAGAGCTGGGACTAGCGTCCGCAATGAGCAGTTCTTC
CSARAGTSVRNEQFF
>.|TRBJ2-7|TRBV20-1|.
TGCAGTGCTAGAGGGGGGGGACAAGGTCCCTCCTACGAGCAGTACTTC
CSARGGGQGPSYEQYF
>TRBD1|TRBJ2-3|TRBV25-1|.
TGTGCCAGCAGTCCCCGACAGGGATCGCAGTATTTT
CASSPRQGSQYF
>TRBD1|TRBJ2-3|TRBV10-2|many
TGCGCCAGCAGTGAGTTGGACAGGAGCACAGATACGCAGTATTTT
CASSELDRSTDTQYF
>.|TRBJ2-5|TRBV20-1|many
TGCAGTGCTGGGGGGCAAGAGACCCAGTACTTC
CSAGGQETQYF
>TRBD2|TRBJ2-5|TRBV5-6|few
TGTGCCAGCTCTAGCCCCACTAGCGGGATAAAAGAGACCCAGTACTTC
CASSSPTSGIKETQYF
>TRBD1|TRBJ2-1|TRBV12-3/TRBV12-4|.
TGTGCCAGCAGATCCGACAGGGGCTCCTACAATGAGCAGTTCTTC
CASRSDRGSYNEQFF
>.|TRBJ2-1|TRBV18|few
TGTGCCAGCTCACAACAGAACAATGAGCAGTTCTTC
CASSQQNNEQFF
>.|TRBJ2-3|TRBV6-5|.
TGTGCCAGCAGTTACCATACTTATTCAGATACGCAGTATTTT
CASSYHTYSDTQYF
>.|TRBJ1-6|TRBV5-1|few
TGCGCCAGCAGCTTGGAAGGCAGGCTTGGATCACCCCTCCACTTT
CASSLEGRLGSPLHF
>TRBD2|TRBJ2-2|TRBV12-3/TRBV12-4|.
TGTGCCAGCAGTTTAACTAGCGGGGACACCGGGGAGCTGTTTTTT
CASSLTSGDTGELFF
>.|TRBJ2-2|TRBV25-1|few
TGTGCCAGCAGTGGCCAGGGGAAAACCGGGGAGCTGTTTTTT
CASSGQGKTGELFF
>.|TRBJ2-7|TRBV5-1|few
TGCGCCAGCAGCGCGGGGACAGTTGGGTCCTACGAGCAGTACTTC
CASSAGTVGSYEQYF
>TRBD1|TRBJ1-4|TRBV12-3/TRBV12-4|many
TGTGCCAGCAGTTCCCGGGGACAGGGGAAACTGTTTTTT
CASSSRGQGKLFF
>TRBD1|TRBJ1-1|TRBV4-3|few
TGCGCCAGCAGCCCCACAGGGGTATCAAAGGTGACTGAAGCTTTCTTT
CASSPTGVSKVTEAFF
>.|TRBJ1-2|TRBV29-1|.
TGCAGCGGGGGGGACTCCCGCTTTGGCTACACCTTC
CSGGDSRFGYTF
>.|TRBJ2-3|TRBV18|few
TGTGCCAGCTCACCACCGGGGACTGTAGATACGCAGTATTTT
CASSPPGTVDTQYF
>.|TRBJ2-1|TRBV29-1|once
TGCAGCGTCAGACAGGGAGGCTACAATGAGCAGTTCTTC
CSVRQGGYNEQFF
>TRBD2|TRBJ2-3|TRBV12-3/TRBV12-4|few
TGTGCCAGCAGTTTAGGGGCTAGCGGCACCACAGATACGCAGTATTTT
CASSLGASGTTDTQYF
>TRBD2|TRBJ2-5|TRBV29-1|few
TGCAGCGTTGAACAGCGGGGGGTAGGAGAGACCCAGTACTTC
CSVEQRGVGETQYF
>.|TRBJ2-1|TRBV18|few
TGTGCCAGCTCACGGGGGGCCTTAGGGTACAATGAGCAGTTCTTC
CASSRGALGYNEQFF
>TRBD1|TRBJ2-7|TRBV10-3|.
TGTGCCATCAGTGAAACAGGGGTCGAGCAGTACTTC
CAISETGVEQYF
>.|TRBJ1-3|TRBV6-2/TRBV6-3|.
TGTGCCAGCAGTTACGTCGCAGCCTCTGGAAACACCATATATTTT
CASSYVAASGNTIYF
>.|TRBJ2-1|TRBV21-1|.
TGTGCCAGCAGCAATTGTCTAGCGGGAGGGCCTGGGGAGCAGTTCTTC
CASSNCLAGGPGEQFF
>.|TRBJ2-2|TRBV29-1|few
TGCACCACAGGGGAGGGTACCGGGGAGCTGTTTTTT
CTTGEGTGELFF
>.|TRBJ1-1|TRBV27|few
TGTGCCAGCAGTTTTCCGGGGGGGTTTGAAGCTTTCTTT
CASSFPGGFEAFF
>TRBD1|TRBJ2-7|TRBV10-3|few
TGTGCCATCAGTGCGACAGGGTACGGCTACGAGCAGTACTTC
CAISATGYGYEQYF
>.|TRBJ2-7|TRBV7-2|many
TGTGCCAGCAGCTTGGGAGCGGGCTACGAGCAGTACTTC
CASSLGAGYEQYF
>.|TRBJ1-6|TRBV28|few
TGTGCCAGCAGGTACATAAGGGCTAATTCACCCCTCCACTTT
CASRYIRANSPLHF
>TRBD2|TRBJ2-7|TRBV24-1|.
TGTGCCACCAGTGATTCCAAACCGACTAGCGGGAGCTCCTACGAGCAGTACTTC
CATSDSKPTSGSSYEQYF
>.|TRBJ1-1|TRBV20-1|few
TGCAGTGCTAGAAGGACGGCGGCAAACACTGAAGCTTTCTTT
CSARRTAANTEAFF
>.|TRBJ1-1|TRBV5-1|few
TGCGCCAGCAGTTACGGGGGGGAAGGGACTGAAGCTTTCTTT
CASSYGGEGTEAFF
>TRBD1|TRBJ2-7|TRBV5-1|.
TGCGCCAGCACCCTGACAGGGGGCTCCTACGAGCAGTACTTC
CASTLTGGSYEQYF
>TRBD1|TRBJ1-6|TRBV3-1|.
TGTGCCAGCAGCCAGCAGGGACAGGCTAATTCACCCCTCCACTTT
CASSQQGQANSPLHF
>.|TRBJ2-2|TRBV20-1|.
TGCAGTGCTAGAGATCTTAAGGAGTCCCCCGGGGAGCTGTTTTTT
CSARDLKESPGELFF
>.|TRBJ1-2|TRBV12-3/TRBV12-4|many
TGTGCCAGCAGTTTAGGAGACAACTATGGCTACACCTTC
CASSLGDNYGYTF
>TRBD2|TRBJ2-2|TRBV29-1|few
TGCAGCGTTGAATTAGCGGGGGGGCCGAACACCGGGGAGCTGTTTTTT
CSVELAGGPNTGELFF
>TRBD2|TRBJ2-1|TRBV11-3|.
TGTGCCAGCAGCCATTATCTAGCGGGAGGAATCAATGAGCAGTTCTTC
CASSHYLAGGINEQFF
>TRBD1|TRBJ1-1|TRBV6-5|few
TGTGCCAGCAGTTATGGGGACAGCGAGACCAAGAACACTGAAGCTTTCTTT
CASSYGDSETKNTEAFF
>.|TRBJ2-1|TRBV24-1|few
TGTGCCACCAGTTTACGGGCGTCGGACAATGAGCAGTTCTTC
CATSLRASDNEQFF
>TRBD2|TRBJ2-7|TRBV27|few
TGTGCCAGCAGTTTCCTTCCCCCCGGGACTAGCTCTGGTGAGCAGTACTTC
CASSFLPPGTSSGEQYF
>TRBD1|TRBJ1-1|TRBV18|.
TGTGCCAGCTCATCTAACACCGGGACAGTGAACACTGAAGCTTTCTTT
CASSSNTGTVNTEAFF
>TRBD1|TRBJ2-1|TRBV24-1|.
TGTGCCACCAGTGATGCCGGGACAGGGGTTCAGAATGAGCAGTTCTTC
CATSDAGTGVQNEQFF
>TRBD2|TRBJ2-1|TRBV20-1|few
TGCAGTGCTAGAGATCCAGCGGGAGGTTCCAATGAGCAGTTCTTC
CSARDPAGGSNEQFF
>.|TRBJ2-1|TRBV7-9|.
TGTGCCAGCAGCTTCAGGACTCAGAACAATGAGCAGTTCTTC
CASSFRTQNNEQFF
>TRBD2|TRBJ2-7|TRBV7-6|.
TGTGCCACCATCCTTAAGGGTCAAGGGACTAGCGGGAGCGCTTCTTACGAGCAGTACTTC
CATILKGQGTSGSASYEQYF
>.|TRBJ2-7|TRBV3-1|few
TGTGCCAGCAGCCAACAGGGGAGATATATCCCCTACGAGCAGTACTTC
CASSQQGRYIPYEQYF